The 2 T cell receptor beta chains below come from one sample, sequenced in a study of T cell responses to AZD1222 COVID-19 vaccine. Only in-frame clones appear in the TCRdb table, and some are missing; sequencing was by immunoSEQ multiplex PCR. The top ten clones hold around 0.58% of a sample with hundreds of thousands of clones, approximately 94% of them seen once. The sequencing used peripheral blood, collected 28 days after the second AZD1222 dose. All receptors come from an adult who received the AZD1222 COVID-19 vaccine.

The genes are TRBV3-1 (or the pseudogene TRBV3-2) and TRBJ2-2, with 7 bases that match TRBD2. The ends lost 0 bases at V and 2 bases at J; junction bases unmatched: 6. Germline CDR1 is LGHDT and CDR2 is YNNKEL (reference sequence). The CDR3 runs 17 residues. The CDR3 loop reads CASSQEKRGTNTGELFF. DNA for the CDR3: TGTGCCAGCAGCCAAGAAAAGCGGGGTACCAACACCGGGGAGCTGTTTTTT.

This sequence joins TRBV29-1 and TRBJ2-5; possible D gene TRBD2, 6 bases. From germline, CDR1 is SQVTM and CDR2 ANQGSEA. This CDR3 is 15 amino acids long. Trimming left V 7 bases short and J 4 bases short, with 22 bases between. The CDR3 bases are TGCAGCGCCGCTGATGAGGGGTGGCGGGGAGAGACCCAGTACTTC. Translated, it gives CSAADEGWRGETQYF.